This T cell receptor beta chain originates from a study of blood T cells in healthy people across ages. Regarding the study as a whole: Aged donors had fewer naive CD4+ cells and lower diversity than long-lived donors.

Regarding this clonotype: What it binds is unknown.

A second PCR, run for 7 to 11 cycles, used a sample-barcoded 5' primer plus a J-beta primer mix. Each CDR3 protein is one row after TCRdb ran MiXCR on the 5' RACE reads. Of about 730,000 distinct CDR3 sequences detected, roughly 41% appear once; the ten largest clones hold 20% to 25%. Germline CDR1 LGHNA, CDR2 YSLEER. V was pared by 0 bases and J by 10 bases, with 15 bases between. This CDR3 region has 14 residues. The receptor was isolated from an older woman in good health. The chain couples TRBV4-3 to TRBJ1-2; D unclear. Specimen: blood. This chain's CDR3 is CASSQDLDLYDYTF. For the CDR3, the DNA is TGCGCCAGCAGCCAAGATCTAGATCTGTACGACTACACCTTC.